The 20 T cell receptor beta chains below come from one sample, sequenced in a study of cytomegalovirus exposure and HLA in healthy donors. PCR was performed using 60 Vbeta and 13 Jbeta primers. Repertoires were generated with immunoSEQ multiplex PCR, while TCRdb's copy carries only in-frame clones and drops some. Of some 150,000 clones detected, about four fifths appear once; the ten largest clones hold 6.3%. Material: PBMCs. All receptors come from a man aged 50-60 years in good health and CMV-seropositive.

The chain joins TRBV9 to TRBJ2-3, with unresolved D. Germline V gene lookup returns CDR1 SGDLS and CDR2 YYNGEE. CDR3 length: 15 residues. The V and J ends lost 0 bases and 0 bases respectively, with 8 bases between them. This chain's CDR3 is CASSVVAESTDTQYF. The CDR3 nucleotides are TGTGCCAGCAGCGTAGTAGCAGAAAGCACAGATACGCAGTATTTT.

The V gene is TRBV25-1, the J gene TRBJ2-2, with 11 nucleotides matching TRBD2. The CDR3 totals 14 residues. Germline V CDR1 and CDR2: MGHDK, SYGVNS. With V trimmed by 5 bases and J by 7 bases, 3 bases remained unmatched. In nucleotides, the CDR3 is TGTGCCAGCAGTAGGCTAGCGGGAGGCGGGGAGCTGTTTTTT. It codes for CASSRLAGGGELFF.

This clone was seen once. This chain joins TRBV28 and TRBJ1-5; 7 bases match TRBD1. This CDR3 has 13 amino acids. After removal of 7 bases from V and 10 bases from J, the junction contained 10 bases not matched to a gene. Germline V gives CDR1 MDHEN, CDR2 SYDVKM. This CDR3 reads CASTSGGRVPQHF. The CDR3 DNA is TGTGCCAGCACATCAGGGGGAAGGGTTCCCCAGCATTTT.

CDR3 amino acids: CAWSRRGEQYF. CDR3 DNA sequence: TGTGCCTGGAGTAGGCGGGGGGAGCAGTACTTC. This chain uses TRBV30 with TRBJ2-7; 7 positions match TRBD2. The germline gives CDR1 GTSNPN, CDR2 SVGIG (reference sequence). With 2 bases clipped from V and 7 bases from J, the junction kept 2 bases outside the gene matches. The CDR3 loop spans 11 amino acids.

The chain carries TRBV5-4 and TRBJ2-3; TRBD2 aligns across 8 bases. V shed 0 bases and J 3 bases; nucleotides not matched to a gene: 9. CDR3 size: 17 residues. Germline CDR1 is SGHNT and CDR2 is YYREEE (reference sequence). CDR3 in DNA: TGTGCCAGCAGCTTGGACAACGGGAGGGGGTTGACAGATACGCAGTATTTT. This translates into CASSLDNGRGLTDTQYF.

J is TRBJ2-7 and V is TRBV5-6; D might be TRBD2 (7 bases). Trimming removed 0 bases from V and 4 bases from J, with 11 bases in between. Germline V CDR1 and CDR2: SGHDT, YYEEEE. The CDR3 loop spans 14 amino acids. The CDR3 reads CASSLDGGLYEQYF. In nucleotides, the CDR3 is TGTGCCAGCAGCTTGGACGGGGGGCTTTACGAGCAGTACTTC.

The chain recombines TRBV6-1 with TRBJ2-1, with D possibly matching TRBD1 (6 bases). The germline CDR1 and CDR2 sequences are MNHNS and SASEGT. Trimming left V 1 base short and J 0 bases short, with 13 bases between. This CDR3 spans 17 amino acids. The DNA for the CDR3 is TGTGCCAGCAGTGAAGAGGTAGCCAGGGGCTCCTACAATGAGCAGTTCTTC. Translating it yields CASSEEVARGSYNEQFF.

J is TRBJ2-1 and V is TRBV11-2; 11 nucleotides match TRBD2. The germline gives CDR1 SGHAT, CDR2 FQNNGV. The CDR3 runs 13 residues. V shed 5 bases and J 10 bases; nucleotides not matched to a gene: 4. The CDR3: CASSQLAGDEQFF. DNA for the CDR3: TGTGCCAGCAGCCAACTAGCGGGAGACGAGCAGTTCTTC.

Written as DNA, the CDR3 is TGTGCCAGCTCATCCGGGAACTACAATGAGCAGTTCTTC. Its protein product is CASSSGNYNEQFF. The chain recombines TRBV18 with TRBJ2-1; D perhaps matches TRBD2 (5 bases). The CDR3 extends over 13 amino acids. V dropped 5 bases and J dropped 3 bases, with 8 bases sitting between them. Germline CDR1 is KGHSH and CDR2 is LQKENI.

This clone appeared once. This chain connects TRBV27 to TRBJ2-1, with D tentatively TRBD2 (5 bases). V was trimmed by 5 bases and J by 7 bases, leaving 18 bases between them. The CDR3 runs 15 residues. Looked up from germline, CDR1 is MNHEY and CDR2 is SMNVEV (reference sequence). Here the CDR3 DNA reads TGTGCCAGCAGTCCCACTTGGGGAGAGGTGAATGAGCAGTTCTTC. Translated, it gives CASSPTWGEVNEQFF.

The chain recombines TRBV5-1 with TRBJ2-7; D perhaps matches TRBD1 (5 bases). Trimming took 10 bases from V and 7 from J, leaving 21 bases between them. The CDR3 is made up of 13 amino acids. The V gene's germline CDR1 is SGHRS and CDR2 YFSETQ. Written as DNA, the CDR3 is TGCGCCTCTGCACTGGGGCCCGATGAGGAGCAGTACTTC. Translated: CASALGPDEEQYF.

The chain recombines TRBV19 with TRBJ1-2; 9 bases fit TRBD1. The CDR3 totals 16 residues. V was pared by 0 bases and J by 4 bases, with 6 bases of the junction left unmatched. CDR1 and CDR2 from the germline V gene are LNHDA and SQIVND (reference sequence). This chain's CDR3 is CASSIDPGTGIYGYTF. The CDR3 nucleotides are TGTGCCAGTAGTATAGATCCCGGGACAGGGATCTATGGCTACACCTTC.

DNA for the CDR3: TGTGCCAGCAGTGAACCCGGACAGGGAGGAGGCTATGGCTACACCTTC. It translates to CASSEPGQGGGYGYTF. V is TRBV6-1 and J is TRBJ1-2, with 8 positions matching TRBD1. The V segment lost 2 bases and the J segment 4 bases; nucleotides outside the gene matches: 9. This CDR3 is 16 amino acids long. Looked up from germline, CDR1 is MNHNS and CDR2 is SASEGT.

J is TRBJ2-5 and V is TRBV6-1; possible D gene TRBD2, 5 bases. This CDR3 is 14 amino acids long. V lost 3 bases, J lost 2 bases, and 10 bases lay in between. Germline assignment: CDR1 MNHNS and CDR2 SASEGT. Here the CDR3 reads CASSDRGIQETQYF. The CDR3 DNA is TGTGCCAGCAGTGATCGGGGAATTCAAGAGACCCAGTACTTC.

The rearrangement joins TRBV29-1 to TRBJ2-1, with 7 nucleotides matching TRBD2. Trimming cost V 0 bases and J 8 bases; bases outside gene matches: 7. From germline, CDR1 is SQVTM and CDR2 ANQGSEA. The CDR3 spans 14 residues. The CDR3: CSVEDLGGDYEQFF. The CDR3 region has the DNA TGCAGCGTTGAAGATCTGGGAGGGGATTATGAGCAGTTCTTC.

V usage is TRBV30 and J usage is TRBJ1-1; 7 bases map to TRBD1. CDR1 is GTSNPN, CDR2 SVGIG, per germline (reference sequence). The CDR3 runs to 13 residues. Trimming removed 3 bases from V and 4 bases from J; junction bases left unmatched: 5. As DNA, the CDR3 is TGTGCCTGGAGCCGAGGGGGCCCCACTGAAGCTTTCTTT. Its translation is CAWSRGGPTEAFF. Drawing the rest from reference TRBV30 and TRBJ1-1, the complete variable domain is SQTIHQWPATLVQPVGSPLSLECTVEGTSNPNLYWYRQAAGRGLQLLFYSVGIGQISSEVPQNLSASRPQDRQFILSSKKLLLSDSGFYLCAWSRGGPTEAFFGQGTRLTVV.

For the CDR3, the DNA is TGCGCCAGCAGCTTGTGGGGACAGGAGGGGAGCACAGATACGCAGTATTTT. As protein: CASSLWGQEGSTDTQYF. V is TRBV5-1 and J is TRBJ2-3, with 8 bases identical to TRBD1. Germline CDR1 is SGHRS and CDR2 is YFSETQ. This CDR3 comprises 17 residues. After removal of 1 base from V and 0 bases from J, the junction contained 7 bases not matched to a gene.

The chain carries TRBV27 and TRBJ1-2; D perhaps matches TRBD1 (5 bases). Germline V lookup: CDR1 MNHEY, CDR2 SMNVEV (reference sequence). V was cut by 0 bases and J by 5 bases, with 13 bases left in between. This CDR3 region has 15 residues. The CDR3: CASSLSAGKGYGYTF. CDR3 DNA sequence: TGTGCCAGCAGTTTATCGGCAGGGAAGGGGTATGGCTACACCTTC.

The chain couples TRBV10-3 to TRBJ2-1, with D possibly matching TRBD2 (6 bases). The V and J ends lost 8 bases and 3 bases respectively, with 14 bases between them. The CDR3 covers 14 residues. Germline V gene data show CDR1 as ENHRY and CDR2 as SYGVKD. Here the CDR3 reads CAIGRDEDYNEQFF. The CDR3 coding sequence is TGTGCCATCGGGCGGGACGAAGACTACAATGAGCAGTTCTTC.

The chain links TRBV27 to TRBJ2-5; 8 bases are a match to TRBD1. The assigned J gene may be wrong: the sequence end matches TRBJ2-7 better. The CDR3 spans 14 residues. Germline-derived CDR1 and CDR2 are MNHEY and SMNVEV (reference sequence). The CDR3 DNA is TGTGCCAGCAGACCGGGACAGGAACCCTACGAGCAGTACTTC. It codes for CASRPGQEPYEQYF.